A selection of T cell receptor beta chains follows, all from one sample in a study of T cell responses to AZD1222 COVID-19 vaccine. Repertoires were generated with immunoSEQ multiplex PCR, while TCRdb's copy carries only in-frame clones and drops some. Of approximately 90,000 clones listed, approximately 88% are singletons. This material consisted of peripheral blood, taken on day 0 of AZD1222 vaccination. Every receptor here comes from an adult in good health. Each CDR3 is given with its conserved first and last residue. The order of the fields is V gene, D gene, J gene, clone size, CDR3 protein, CDR3 DNA. The D gene is left open where the match is weak. Part of the rows lack a size; the others show once, few, many or a class for expanded clones.

v_gene: TRBV5-8; d_gene: -; j_gene: TRBJ2-2; abundance: -; CDR3aa: CASSRGMLNTGELFF; CDR3nt: TGTGCCAGCAGCCGCGGGATGCTAAACACCGGGGAGCTGTTTTTT
v_gene: TRBV28; d_gene: -; j_gene: TRBJ1-1; abundance: -; CDR3aa: CASSRGDRGTEAFF; CDR3nt: TGTGCCAGCAGTCGCGGTGACCGGGGCACTGAAGCTTTCTTT
v_gene: TRBV7-2; d_gene: TRBD2; j_gene: TRBJ2-1; abundance: -; CDR3aa: CASSLQLAGANEQFF; CDR3nt: TGTGCCAGCAGCTTACAACTAGCGGGGGCGAATGAGCAGTTCTTC
v_gene: TRBV11-2; d_gene: -; j_gene: TRBJ2-7; abundance: -; CDR3aa: CASSLTDGQPYEQYF; CDR3nt: TGTGCCAGCAGCTTAACGGACGGACAACCCTACGAGCAGTACTTC
v_gene: TRBV4-2; d_gene: TRBD1; j_gene: TRBJ1-2; abundance: once; CDR3aa: CASSQEDRGGYGYTF; CDR3nt: TGTGCCAGCAGCCAAGAGGACAGGGGAGGGTATGGCTACACCTTC
v_gene: TRBV4-2; d_gene: -; j_gene: TRBJ1-2; abundance: few; CDR3aa: CASSQDTPPAVRVGGYTF; CDR3nt: TGTGCCAGCAGCCAAGATACCCCTCCAGCGGTCAGGGTGGGGGGCTACACCTTC
v_gene: TRBV28; d_gene: TRBD1; j_gene: TRBJ2-7; abundance: -; CDR3aa: CASSPRTGVSYEQYF; CDR3nt: TGTGCCAGCAGTCCACGGACAGGGGTTAGCTACGAGCAGTACTTC
v_gene: TRBV7-6; d_gene: TRBD1; j_gene: TRBJ1-3; abundance: -; CDR3aa: CASSSRRDSSGNTIYF; CDR3nt: TGTGCCAGCAGCTCGCGACGGGACAGCTCTGGAAACACCATATATTTT
v_gene: TRBV7-3; d_gene: -; j_gene: TRBJ1-1; abundance: -; CDR3aa: CASSPGRMNTEAFF; CDR3nt: TGTGCCAGCAGCCCGGGACGGATGAACACTGAAGCTTTCTTT
v_gene: TRBV7-2; d_gene: -; j_gene: TRBJ1-3; abundance: once; CDR3aa: CASSPFVANTIYF; CDR3nt: TGTGCCAGCAGCCCCTTCGTTGCGAACACCATATATTTT
v_gene: TRBV27; d_gene: TRBD1; j_gene: TRBJ2-3; abundance: -; CDR3aa: CASSSQGARTLVKDTQYF; CDR3nt: TGTGCCAGCAGTTCCCAGGGGGCGCGGACGCTAGTAAAAGATACGCAGTATTTT
v_gene: TRBV7-6; d_gene: -; j_gene: TRBJ1-3; abundance: -; CDR3aa: CASSPVAPGNTIYF; CDR3nt: TGTGCCAGCAGCCCCGTTGCCCCTGGAAACACCATATATTTT
v_gene: TRBV7-8; d_gene: TRBD1; j_gene: TRBJ1-4; abundance: -; CDR3aa: CASSITGENEKLFF; CDR3nt: TGTGCCAGCAGCATCACAGGGGAGAATGAAAAACTGTTTTTT
v_gene: TRBV9; d_gene: -; j_gene: TRBJ1-1; abundance: -; CDR3aa: CASSVGGHFSNTEAFF; CDR3nt: TGTGCCAGCAGCGTAGGGGGACATTTCTCGAACACTGAAGCTTTCTTT
v_gene: TRBV6-5; d_gene: -; j_gene: TRBJ2-7; abundance: -; CDR3aa: CATSREPSYEQYF; CDR3nt: TGTGCCACCTCCAGAGAACCCTCCTACGAGCAGTACTTC
v_gene: TRBV10-3; d_gene: -; j_gene: TRBJ1-1; abundance: -; CDR3aa: CAITGATGEAFF; CDR3nt: TGTGCCATCACAGGAGCCACAGGGGAAGCTTTCTTT
v_gene: TRBV28; d_gene: -; j_gene: TRBJ1-2; abundance: few; CDR3aa: CASRLAENHGYTF; CDR3nt: TGTGCCAGCAGACTAGCGGAAAACCATGGCTACACCTTC
v_gene: TRBV5-1; d_gene: TRBD1; j_gene: TRBJ1-2; abundance: -; CDR3aa: CASSYWTGNYGYTF; CDR3nt: TGCGCCAGCAGCTACTGGACAGGAAACTATGGCTACACCTTC
v_gene: TRBV18; d_gene: -; j_gene: TRBJ1-1; abundance: -; CDR3aa: CASSPMVVTNTEAFF; CDR3nt: TGTGCCAGCTCACCAATGGTCGTGACTAACACTGAAGCTTTCTTT
v_gene: TRBV6-1; d_gene: TRBD1; j_gene: TRBJ2-7; abundance: few; CDR3aa: CASSEAPGQGSGEQYF; CDR3nt: TGTGCCAGCAGTGAAGCCCCCGGACAGGGTTCAGGGGAGCAGTACTTC
v_gene: TRBV19; d_gene: -; j_gene: TRBJ1-2; abundance: few; CDR3aa: CASSITGRSNYGYTF; CDR3nt: TGTGCCAGTAGTATAACAGGGAGGTCTAACTATGGCTACACCTTC
v_gene: TRBV3-1/TRBV3-2; d_gene: -; j_gene: TRBJ2-7; abundance: -; CDR3aa: CASSHSYEQYF; CDR3nt: TGTGCCAGCAGCCACAGCTACGAGCAGTACTTC
v_gene: TRBV12-3/TRBV12-4; d_gene: -; j_gene: TRBJ1-1; abundance: -; CDR3aa: CASSPSGGPEAFF; CDR3nt: TGTGCCAGCAGTCCCAGCGGGGGCCCTGAAGCTTTCTTT
v_gene: TRBV19; d_gene: -; j_gene: TRBJ2-7; abundance: -; CDR3aa: CASSIRDWLGGGEQYF; CDR3nt: TGTGCCAGTAGTATCAGGGACTGGCTCGGGGGAGGCGAGCAGTACTTC
v_gene: TRBV19; d_gene: -; j_gene: TRBJ1-5; abundance: few; CDR3aa: CATSGLNQPQHF; CDR3nt: TGTGCCACCTCAGGCCTCAATCAGCCCCAGCATTTT
v_gene: TRBV29-1; d_gene: -; j_gene: TRBJ1-4; abundance: -; CDR3aa: CSVGAANEKLFF; CDR3nt: TGCAGCGTTGGAGCGGCTAATGAAAAACTGTTTTTT
v_gene: TRBV18; d_gene: TRBD1; j_gene: TRBJ1-3; abundance: -; CDR3aa: CASSPKGADGNTIYF; CDR3nt: TGTGCCAGCTCACCAAAGGGGGCGGATGGAAACACCATATATTTT
v_gene: TRBV5-1; d_gene: TRBD2; j_gene: TRBJ2-5; abundance: -; CDR3aa: CASSREGLETQYF; CDR3nt: TGCGCCAGCAGCCGGGAGGGCCTAGAGACCCAGTACTTC
v_gene: TRBV4-2; d_gene: TRBD1; j_gene: TRBJ1-2; abundance: -; CDR3aa: CASSHNTGVGGYTF; CDR3nt: TGTGCCAGCAGCCACAACACAGGGGTGGGTGGCTACACCTTC
v_gene: TRBV2; d_gene: -; j_gene: TRBJ1-5; abundance: -; CDR3aa: CASAIRGRSGQPQHF; CDR3nt: TGTGCCAGCGCCATCAGGGGCCGCTCGGGTCAGCCCCAGCATTTT
v_gene: TRBV4-1; d_gene: TRBD1; j_gene: TRBJ2-1; abundance: once; CDR3aa: CASSQRQGEPYNEQFF; CDR3nt: TGCGCCAGCAGCCAGCGACAGGGAGAGCCCTACAATGAGCAGTTCTTC
v_gene: TRBV3-1/TRBV3-2; d_gene: -; j_gene: TRBJ2-3; abundance: -; CDR3aa: CASSQSLGGTDTQYF; CDR3nt: TGTGCCAGCAGTCAAAGCTTGGGGGGTACAGATACGCAGTATTTT
v_gene: TRBV29-1; d_gene: -; j_gene: TRBJ2-1; abundance: -; CDR3aa: CSGLPGYNEQFF; CDR3nt: TGCAGCGGCCTGCCGGGGTACAATGAGCAGTTCTTC
v_gene: TRBV12-3/TRBV12-4; d_gene: -; j_gene: TRBJ2-3; abundance: -; CDR3aa: CASSFATDTQYF; CDR3nt: TGTGCCAGCAGTTTCGCGACAGATACGCAGTATTTT
v_gene: TRBV6-1; d_gene: -; j_gene: TRBJ1-5; abundance: -; CDR3aa: CASSEEGKWSNQPQHF; CDR3nt: TGTGCCAGCAGTGAAGAGGGAAAATGGAGCAATCAGCCCCAGCATTTT
v_gene: TRBV3-1/TRBV3-2; d_gene: -; j_gene: TRBJ2-3; abundance: -; CDR3aa: CASSHPSTDTQYF; CDR3nt: TGTGCCAGCAGCCACCCTAGCACAGATACGCAGTATTTT
v_gene: TRBV4-2; d_gene: TRBD2; j_gene: TRBJ2-3; abundance: -; CDR3aa: CASSQVGTSGTDTQYF; CDR3nt: TGTGCCAGCAGCCAAGTCGGGACTAGCGGGACAGATACGCAGTATTTT
v_gene: TRBV29-1; d_gene: TRBD2; j_gene: TRBJ2-7; abundance: -; CDR3aa: CSAAPGLAGGPEYF; CDR3nt: TGCAGCGCAGCGCCGGGACTAGCGGGAGGGCCAGAGTACTTC
v_gene: TRBV5-4; d_gene: TRBD2; j_gene: TRBJ2-1; abundance: -; CDR3aa: CASSLGGGLVANEQFF; CDR3nt: TGTGCCAGCAGCTTGGGGGGGGGACTAGTGGCCAATGAGCAGTTCTTC
v_gene: TRBV30; d_gene: TRBD1; j_gene: TRBJ1-1; abundance: -; CDR3aa: CAYKTGGGTEAFF; CDR3nt: TGTGCCTACAAGACAGGGGGAGGCACTGAAGCTTTCTTT
v_gene: TRBV5-4; d_gene: -; j_gene: TRBJ1-2; abundance: -; CDR3aa: CASSVGTNYGYTF; CDR3nt: TGTGCCAGCAGCGTAGGGACTAACTATGGCTACACCTTC
v_gene: TRBV6-1; d_gene: TRBD1; j_gene: TRBJ1-2; abundance: many; CDR3aa: CASSEGAGGYGYTF; CDR3nt: TGTGCCAGCAGTGAGGGGGCAGGGGGGTATGGCTACACCTTC
v_gene: TRBV5-4; d_gene: -; j_gene: TRBJ2-7; abundance: -; CDR3aa: CASSLETPGFYEQYF; CDR3nt: TGTGCCAGCAGCTTGGAAACGCCAGGGTTCTACGAGCAGTACTTC
v_gene: TRBV6-5; d_gene: -; j_gene: TRBJ1-1; abundance: -; CDR3aa: CASSLKLGYTEAFF; CDR3nt: TGTGCCAGCAGCCTGAAATTGGGATACACTGAAGCTTTCTTT